Listed here are 9 T cell receptor beta chains from one sample, sequenced in a study of sequential checkpoint blockade in melanoma. Treatment: randomized to nivolumab then ipilimumab (arm A) or the reverse (arm B). The assay was immunoSEQ multiplex PCR, and TCRdb's table has in-frame clones only and misses some. Among 8,500 to 13,000 clones listed, around 74% were seen once. Sequencing was performed on CD8+ T cells sorted from blood (inferred from file names), taken from a patient given nivolumab and ipilimumab in sequence. The receptors here all came from a human donor with melanoma.

The rearrangement joins TRBV7-9 to TRBJ2-1; weak D call: TRBD1 (5 bases). V was clipped by 5 bases and J by 3 bases, with 8 bases between them. The CDR3 sequence is 13 residues long. The V gene's germline CDR1 is SEHNR and CDR2 FQNEAQ (reference sequence). CDR3 sequence reads: CASSRDSYNEQFF. CDR3 coding DNA: TGTGCCAGCAGCCGAGACAGCTACAATGAGCAGTTCTTC.

This rearrangement joins TRBV5-8 to TRBJ2-1; a weak D match, TRBD1 (6 bases). CDR1 and CDR2 (germline): SGHTS, YDEGEE. The CDR3 totals 15 residues. V lost 4 bases and J lost 8, with 19 bases in between. CDR3 in DNA: TGTGCCAGCAGCCAGGGACAAATACCCTTGGATGAGCAGTTCTTC. It specifies CASSQGQIPLDEQFF.

This sequence joins TRBV19 and TRBJ2-2; 7 bases are a match to TRBD2. The CDR3 has 14 amino acids. The trim removed 5 bases at V and 7 bases at J, leaving 7 bases unmatched. CDR1 LNHDA and CDR2 SQIVND come from the germline V gene (reference sequence). Here the CDR3 reads CASSQSGAGGELFF. The CDR3 nucleotides are TGTGCCAGTAGTCAGAGCGGGGCGGGCGGGGAGCTGTTTTTT.

The rearrangement joins TRBV10-2 to TRBJ2-3, with 7 bases that match TRBD2. The CDR3 covers 15 residues. With V trimmed by 5 bases and J by 5 bases, 10 bases remained unmatched. The germline V gene encodes CDR1 WSHSY and CDR2 SAAADI. The CDR3 sequence: CASSQVTGGGDTQYF. For the CDR3, the DNA is TGCGCCAGCAGTCAAGTCACGGGAGGAGGAGATACGCAGTATTTT.

V and J are TRBV5-8 and TRBJ1-5, with 7 bases aligning to TRBD1. CDR3 size: 17 residues. Germline CDR1 is SGHTS and CDR2 is YDEGEE. V trimming: 4 bases; J trimming: 7 bases; junction bases outside the gene matches: 17. This chain's CDR3 is CASSHYRGGAYWQPQHF. For the CDR3, the DNA is TGTGCCAGCAGCCACTACCGAGGGGGCGCATATTGGCAGCCCCAGCATTTT.

The J gene is TRBJ2-2, the V gene TRBV19; D gene ambiguous. Germline assignment: CDR1 LNHDA and CDR2 SQIVND (reference sequence). The CDR3 contains 13 residues. The germline V and J ends were trimmed by 3 bases and 4 bases, with 6 bases remaining between them. DNA for the CDR3: TGTGCCAGTAGTATTAGTCGCACCGGGGAGCTGTTTTTT. Amino acids: CASSISRTGELFF.

The sample holds a few counts of this clone. This chain links TRBV13 with TRBJ2-7; 8 bases map to TRBD2. Trimming at V came to 0 bases and at J to 0 bases, leaving 4 bases not matched to a gene. Germline assignment: CDR1 PRHDT and CDR2 FYEKMQ (reference sequence). The CDR3 runs to 16 residues. CDR3 residues: CASSLGGGGNSYEQYF. The DNA for the CDR3 is TGTGCCAGCAGCTTAGGGGGCGGGGGGAACTCCTACGAGCAGTACTTC. The whole variable domain, remainder taken from reference TRBV13 and TRBJ2-7, is AAGVIQSPRHLIKEKRETATLKCYPIPRHDTVYWYQQGPGQDPQFLISFYEKMQSDKGSIPDRFSAQQFSDYHSELNMSSLELGDSALYFCASSLGGGGNSYEQYFGPGTRLTVT.

A few counts support this clone. CDR3 protein: CAWSRRAANQPQHF. DNA of the CDR3: TGTGCCTGGAGTAGGAGGGCGGCCAATCAGCCCCAGCATTTT. The chain carries TRBV30 and TRBJ1-5; D not certain. From germline, CDR1 is GTSNPN and CDR2 SVGIG (reference sequence). Deletions cut 2 bases from V and 3 bases from J, with 11 bases between. CDR3 size: 14 residues.

This clone has a handful of counts. V is TRBV5-4 and J is TRBJ1-3, with TRBD1 identical over 7 bases. Germline V gives CDR1 SGHNT, CDR2 YYREEE (reference sequence). The CDR3 covers 13 residues. Losses at the gene ends were 4 bases for V and 4 bases for J; bases not matched to a gene: 2. CDR3 bases: TGTGCCAGCAGCGGGGACAGCGGAAACACCATATATTTT. Translating gives CASSGDSGNTIYF. Full variable domain (rest looked up from reference TRBV5-4 and TRBJ1-3): ETGVTQSPTHLIKTRGQQVTLRCSSQSGHNTVSWYQQALGQGPQFIFQYYREEENGRGNFPPRFSGLQFPNYSSELNVNALELDDSALYLCASSGDSGNTIYFGEGSWLTVV.